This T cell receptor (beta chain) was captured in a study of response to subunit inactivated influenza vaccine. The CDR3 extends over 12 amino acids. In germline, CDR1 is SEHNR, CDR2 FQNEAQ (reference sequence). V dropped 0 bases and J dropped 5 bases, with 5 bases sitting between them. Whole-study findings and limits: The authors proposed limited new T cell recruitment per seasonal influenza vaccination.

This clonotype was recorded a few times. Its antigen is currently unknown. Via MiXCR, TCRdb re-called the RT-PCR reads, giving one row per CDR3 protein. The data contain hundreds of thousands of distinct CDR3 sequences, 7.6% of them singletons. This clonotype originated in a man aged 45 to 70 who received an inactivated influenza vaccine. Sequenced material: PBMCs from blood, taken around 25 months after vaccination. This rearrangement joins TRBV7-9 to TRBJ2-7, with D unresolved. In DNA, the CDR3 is TGTGCCAGCAGCTTAGCGCTTCACGAGCAGTACTTC. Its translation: CASSLALHEQYF.